This TCR beta chain was sequenced during a study of tumor and adjacent non-tumor tissue in lung cancer. Study-wide points: Significantly higher TCR diversity was found in tumor than normal lung. Normal lung showed higher cumulative top 100 clone frequency than tumor.

This sample's RNA came from whole unsorted tissue. In the case of this clonotype: Its antigen remains unidentified.

Three rounds of nested PCR, following a modified ARM-PCR protocol, produced the TCRbeta library. TCRdb fed the multiplex PCR reads into MiXCR, producing one record per CDR3 protein. The table lists about 70,000 distinct CDR3 sequences, around 73% of them singletons, with roughly 30% in the top ten. Looked up from germline, CDR1 is SQVTM and CDR2 is ANQGSEA. This CDR3 region has 14 residues. The V gene lost 6 bases and the J gene lost 2 bases, with 17 bases spanning the gap. Material: lung tumor tissue. The genes are TRBV29-1 and TRBJ2-7; no clear D. This clonotype was obtained from a man aged 55-75 years with non-small cell lung cancer. DNA of the CDR3: TGCAGCGTCCTATGGGCAGTAACCCCCTACGAGCAGTACTTC. Protein sequence: CSVLWAVTPYEQYF.